The clone carrying this T cell receptor (beta chain) was observed many times. This entry is derived from a study of CD8+CD57+ T cells in acquired aplastic anemia. In germline, CDR1 is PRHDT, CDR2 FYEKMQ (reference sequence). The ends lost 4 bases at V and 1 base at J; junction bases unmatched: 8. CDR3 length: 16 residues. Genomic DNA served as template for TCR beta VDJ and CDR3 profiling. MiXCR, applied by TCRdb to the reads, yields one record per CDR3 protein. This table holds fewer than 200,000 distinct CDR3 sequences, 55% to 80% found once. The sequencing sample was made of sorted CD4+, CD8+, or CD8+CD57+ T cells (not recorded which) from PBMCs. This receptor was identified in a human donor in good health. The rearrangement joins TRBV13 to TRBJ1-1, with 8 bases matching TRBD1. This chain's CDR3 is CASSSLRGQANTEAFF. CDR3 coding DNA: TGTGCCAGCAGCTCTCTCCGGGGACAGGCGAACACTGAAGCTTTCTTT.